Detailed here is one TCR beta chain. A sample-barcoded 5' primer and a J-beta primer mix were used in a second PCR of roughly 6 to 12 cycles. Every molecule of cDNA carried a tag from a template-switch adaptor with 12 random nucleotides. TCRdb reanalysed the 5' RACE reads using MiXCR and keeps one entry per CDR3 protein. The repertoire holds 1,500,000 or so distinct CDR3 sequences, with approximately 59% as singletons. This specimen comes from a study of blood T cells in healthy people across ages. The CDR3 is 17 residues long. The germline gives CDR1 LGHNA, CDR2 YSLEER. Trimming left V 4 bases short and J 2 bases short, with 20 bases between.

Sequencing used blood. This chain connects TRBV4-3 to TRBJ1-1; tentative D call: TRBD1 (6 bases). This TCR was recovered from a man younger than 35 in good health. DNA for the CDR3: TGCGCCAGCAGCCGGGGGGACACCTTGGGTCCCAACACTGAAGCTTTCTTT. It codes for CASSRGDTLGPNTEAFF.